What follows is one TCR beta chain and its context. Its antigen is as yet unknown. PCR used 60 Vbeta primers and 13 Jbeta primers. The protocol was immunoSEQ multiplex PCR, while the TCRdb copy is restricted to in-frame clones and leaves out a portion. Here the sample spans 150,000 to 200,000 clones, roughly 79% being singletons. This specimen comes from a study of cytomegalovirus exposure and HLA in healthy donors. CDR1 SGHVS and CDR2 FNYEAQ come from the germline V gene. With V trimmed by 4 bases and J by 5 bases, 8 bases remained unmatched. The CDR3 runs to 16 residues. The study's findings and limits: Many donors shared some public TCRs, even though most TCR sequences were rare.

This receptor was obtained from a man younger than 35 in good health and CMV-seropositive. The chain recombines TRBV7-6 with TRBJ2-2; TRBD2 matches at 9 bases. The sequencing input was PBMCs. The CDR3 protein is CASSSLAGSGTGELFF. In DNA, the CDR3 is TGTGCCAGCAGCTCCCTAGCGGGAAGTGGAACCGGGGAGCTGTTTTTT.